This T cell receptor beta chain was retrieved from a study of blood T cell repertoires in COVID-19 (dated by TCRdb to the early 2020s). For the study in its entirety: Collaborator samples came from the United States, Italy and Spain and covered acute and convalescent phases of COVID-19. The prospective study material was composed of cDNA or gDNA derived from T cells, B-cell-depleted T cells, or PBMCs. Deeply sampled blood TCRbeta repertoires from subjects exposed to, actively infected with, or recovered from COVID-19 were included in the dataset. The repertoires were released in a freely available public database meant as a resource for research on the immune response to SARS-CoV-2. The samples were drawn from the first 160 participants of the ongoing ImmuneRACE study and from roughly 1,300 subjects provided by 6 global collaborators. Sample metadata almost always included a de-identified subject ID, COVID-19 status, age in years and sex. Where available, HLA class I and class II types were taken from metadata supplied by the sample provider and were not determined by assay-based typing.

TCRbeta CDR3 regions were amplified from genomic DNA using the immunoSEQ Assay, a bias-controlled multiplex PCR. Per the authors' processing: The number of nucleated cells in each sample was estimated by amplification of reference gene primers within the assay. Sequence reads were collapsed and filtered to measure the absolute abundance of every unique TCRbeta CDR3 rearrangement. For each sample, productive Simpson clonality was calculated as the square root of Simpson's diversity index across productive rearrangements. TCRdb provides this immuneACCESS table in a form limited to in-frame rearrangements. Some clones are lacking; in checked studies, under half of them reflect an unresolved V gene, and why the rest are absent is not known. That table furnishes V, J and clone size, whereas the DNA furnished D and trimming. Here the sample has 150,000 or so clones; 60% to 80% occur a single time. The ten largest clones represent just under 3% of the sample.

CDR1 and CDR2 are drawn from the germline V gene (reference sequence): SEHNR, FQNEAQ. Including the terminal cysteine and phenylalanine, the CDR3 comprises 15 residues. This entry keeps only the CDR3 DNA: 45 bases, framed from base 1. V drops 1 base and J drops 4 bases, leaving 13 bases in between. Participants in the prospective study were aged about 18 to 95 years, lived in 20 to 30 United States geographic areas, and enrolled through a virtual design. To assign participants to cohorts, the prospective study relied on clinical history that participants themselves reported in a screening survey and a study questionnaire. ImmuneRACE Cohort 3 recovered participants were defined by two consecutive negative NP/OP PCR tests, healthcare professional clearance, or symptom resolution. Each participant in the prospective study had whole blood, serum and a nasopharyngeal or oropharyngeal swab collected by mobile phlebotomists. Prospective study participants could optionally give additional blood draws and questionnaires over a roughly two-month period. Before DNA extraction, prospective study blood samples were shipped either frozen or at room temperature.

Paper-wide results and their limitations: Clinical and demographic metadata were provided uncurated, with the amount varying by source and participant.

In regard to this clone: What antigen it recognizes has not been identified. Within one base of it there is no much larger clone, and no base qualities were kept.

Sequencing was carried out using PBMCs or T cells enriched from blood (not recorded which). The TCR originated in a woman aged 45 to 65 who had recovered from COVID-19. The chain is made from TRBV7-9 and TRBJ2-5; the D gene is perhaps TRBD1, on 6 matching bases. The DNA sequence follows: TGTGCCAGCAGCTTAGTACAGGGCCCAAGAGAGACCCAGTACTTC. This yields the protein CASSLVQGPRETQYF.